A single sample gave rise to the 32 T cell receptor beta chains below, sequenced in a study of OX40 agonist ivuxolimab in advanced cancers. The repertoire was sequenced with immunoSEQ multiplex PCR; TCRdb's copy has only in-frame clones and lacks some. The table records under 65,000 clones, 91% of them present only once. The source was CD4+ or CD8+ T cells sorted from blood, collected in a trial of the OX40 agonist ivuxolimab. The source is an adult with an advanced solid tumor such as melanoma, head and neck, liver or kidney cancer.

The chain employs TRBV9 and TRBJ1-1; no reliable D call. Germline CDR1 SGDLS, CDR2 YYNGEE. The CDR3 runs 13 residues. V was pared by 0 bases and J by 3 bases, with 6 bases between. The CDR3 DNA reads as TGTGCCAGCAGCGTAGCGGTGGACACTGAAGCTTTCTTT. Translating gives CASSVAVDTEAFF.

The chain is built from TRBV5-1 and TRBJ2-7; D gene uncertain. There are 12 residues in the CDR3. V shed 3 bases and J shed 3 bases, with 7 bases lying between them. CDR1 is SGHRS, CDR2 YFSETQ, per germline. CDR3 in DNA: TGCGCCAGCAGCTCCGACGGCTACGAGCAGTACTTC. It specifies CASSSDGYEQYF.

This chain links TRBV29-1 with TRBJ2-3; tentative D call: TRBD2 (6 bases). The germline V gene encodes CDR1 SQVTM and CDR2 ANQGSEA. The CDR3 has 13 amino acids. V lost 8 bases and J lost 5, with 17 bases in between. The CDR3 loop reads CSSQAGRGDTQYF. DNA of the CDR3: TGCAGCTCACAGGCGGGGCGTGGAGATACGCAGTATTTT.

The genes are TRBV4-2 and TRBJ1-1; 7 nucleotides align to TRBD1. The CDR3 has 14 residues. Trimming at V came to 3 bases and at J to 3 bases, leaving 4 bases not matched to a gene. The germline V gene encodes CDR1 LGHNA and CDR2 YNFKEQ. CDR3: CASSHDRADTEAFF. CDR3 bases: TGTGCCAGCAGCCACGACAGGGCCGACACTGAAGCTTTCTTT.

This chain joins TRBV29-1 and TRBJ2-3; 13 bases map to TRBD2. The CDR3 has 19 residues. CDR1 is SQVTM and CDR2 is ANQGSEA in the germline V gene. Trimming took 5 bases from V and 0 from J; bases not matched to a gene: 14. The CDR3 nucleotides read TGCAGCGTTTCCGGACTAGCGGGGGCTGAACTGACTAGCACAGATACGCAGTATTTT. This codes for CSVSGLAGAELTSTDTQYF.

The chain uses TRBV5-1 and TRBJ2-1; no definite D call. CDR3 length equals 15 residues. Trimming removed 0 bases at V and 4 bases at J, with 11 bases between. Germline assignment: CDR1 SGHRS and CDR2 YFSETQ. The CDR3 sequence: CASSLAQNSYNEQFF. As DNA, the CDR3 is TGCGCCAGCAGCTTGGCGCAGAATAGTTACAATGAGCAGTTCTTC.

The rearrangement joins TRBV7-2 to TRBJ2-3; 9 nucleotides agree with TRBD2. The CDR3 covers 16 residues. Trimming cost V 3 bases and J 6 bases; bases outside gene matches: 10. Germline assignment: CDR1 SGHTA and CDR2 FQGNSA. The CDR3 here is CASSFPTGAGGDTQYF. The CDR3, as DNA: TGTGCCAGCAGCTTCCCGACGGGGGCGGGGGGGGATACGCAGTATTTT.

CDR3 loop: CASSEQASSGNTIYF. CDR3 in DNA: TGTGCCAGCAGTGAACAGGCCAGCTCTGGAAACACCATATATTTT. The V gene is TRBV6-1, the J gene TRBJ1-3, with no clear D. The CDR3 is 15 residues long. The germline CDR1 and CDR2 sequences are MNHNS and SASEGT. V dropped 2 bases and J dropped 0 bases, with 8 bases sitting between them.

The V call is TRBV4-2, the J call TRBJ2-3; 9 bases are a match to TRBD2. The CDR3 runs 16 residues. Germline V gene lookup returns CDR1 LGHNA and CDR2 YNFKEQ. J lost 4 bases, V lost 4 bases, and 9 bases had no gene match. The CDR3 DNA is TGTGCCAGCAGCCGGGCTGCGGGGGGGGGCCCAGATACGCAGTATTTT. It encodes CASSRAAGGGPDTQYF.

CDR3 nucleotides: TGTGCCAGCAGCGTAAGGGTAGCGGGACTGGCTGGGAATGAGCAGTTCTTC. It encodes CASSVRVAGLAGNEQFF. The gene calls are TRBV9 and TRBJ2-1, with TRBD2 matching over 8 bases. J gave up 7 bases and V 1 base, and 13 bases lay outside the gene matches. This CDR3 is built from 17 residues. The germline CDR1 and CDR2 sequences are SGDLS and YYNGEE.

With respect to this clone: The same CDR3 is also encoded by other DNA sequences in this sample. This chain connects TRBV5-1 to TRBJ2-6; the D is unclear. The V gene's germline CDR1 is SGHRS and CDR2 YFSETQ. The CDR3 has 15 amino acids. Trimming took off 0 bases at V and 1 base at J, with 5 bases between the two ends. The CDR3 spells CASSLGTSGANVLTF. The CDR3 coding sequence is TGCGCCAGCAGCTTGGGAACATCTGGGGCCAACGTCCTGACTTTC. The full variable domain, rest sourced from reference TRBV5-1 and TRBJ2-6, is KAGVTQTPRYLIKTRGQQVTLSCSPISGHRSVSWYQQTPGQGLQFLFEYFSETQRNKGNFPGRFSGRQFSNSRSEMNVSTLELGDSALYLCASSLGTSGANVLTFGAGSRLTVL.

The genes are TRBV7-9 and TRBJ2-5; 8 bases map to TRBD2. This CDR3 contains 12 residues. The V segment lost 5 bases and the J segment 9 bases; nucleotides outside the gene matches: 5. Germline V CDR1 and CDR2: SEHNR, FQNEAQ (reference sequence). In DNA, the CDR3 is TGTGCCAGCAGCCGATCACTAGCGGCCCAGTACTTC. It specifies CASSRSLAAQYF.

V is TRBV5-1 and J is TRBJ1-1, with no clear D. Germline V gives CDR1 SGHRS, CDR2 YFSETQ. The V end lost 3 bases, the J end lost 2 bases, and 8 bases lay between the germline ends. The CDR3 length is 13 residues. DNA of the CDR3: TGCGCCAGCAGCTCCTACTATAACACTGAAGCTTTCTTT. Translating gives CASSSYYNTEAFF. Full variable domain (rest looked up from reference TRBV5-1 and TRBJ1-1): KAGVTQTPRYLIKTRGQQVTLSCSPISGHRSVSWYQQTPGQGLQFLFEYFSETQRNKGNFPGRFSGRQFSNSRSEMNVSTLELGDSALYLCASSSYYNTEAFFGQGTRLTVV.

This sequence joins TRBV27 and TRBJ1-2; D perhaps matches TRBD1 (5 bases). V lost 5 bases to trimming and J lost 5 bases, with 12 bases between them. Per the germline V gene, CDR1 is MNHEY and CDR2 is SMNVEV (reference sequence). This CDR3 region has 13 residues. CDR3 DNA: TGTGCCAGCAGTCCAGGGACGGGTTATGGCTACACCTTC. This gives the protein CASSPGTGYGYTF.

This sequence joins TRBV4-2 and TRBJ2-1, with D tentatively TRBD2 (6 bases). The germline V gene encodes CDR1 LGHNA and CDR2 YNFKEQ. Trimming shortened V by 1 base and J by 0 bases, and 13 bases separated the two germline ends. This CDR3 has 17 amino acids. The DNA of the CDR3 is TGTGCCAGCAGCCAAGTAATCCGGGGGAGCTCCTACAATGAGCAGTTCTTC. Its protein product is CASSQVIRGSSYNEQFF.

V and J are TRBV5-6 and TRBJ2-1, with TRBD2 matching over 7 bases. V lost 1 base, J lost 4 bases, and 5 bases stayed unmatched. The CDR3 contains 15 residues. Per the germline V gene, CDR1 is SGHDT and CDR2 is YYEEEE. Here the CDR3 reads CASSLPGRYYNEQFF. CDR3 in DNA: TGTGCCAGCAGCTTGCCCGGGAGGTATTACAATGAGCAGTTCTTC.

This chain links TRBV11-1 with TRBJ1-6; 9 bases line up with TRBD1. This CDR3 comprises 14 residues. Per germline, CDR1 SGHAT and CDR2 FQDESV (reference sequence). The trim removed 5 bases at V and 9 bases at J, leaving 5 bases unmatched. The CDR3 DNA reads as TGTGCCAGCAGCCCGGACAGGGGAAGTTCACCCCTCCACTTT. The encoded protein is CASSPDRGSSPLHF.

This chain uses TRBV13 with TRBJ2-7; 7 bases map to TRBD2. The germline CDR1 and CDR2 sequences are PRHDT and FYEKMQ (reference sequence). The junction had 12 bases not matched to a gene; V was cut back by 5 bases and J by 5 bases. The CDR3 has 15 residues. CDR3 sequence reads: CASSRTTSNINEQYF. CDR3 DNA: TGTGCCAGCAGCCGAACGACTAGCAATATTAACGAGCAGTACTTC.

Concerning this clone: Its ends do not fully match the called genes, so a read error is possible. This rearrangement joins TRBV5-1 to TRBJ2-3, with 12 bases identical to TRBD2. The germline V gene encodes CDR1 SGHRS and CDR2 YFSETQ. This CDR3 region has 15 residues. In DNA, the CDR3 is TGCGCCAGCGGCTTGGGACTAGCGGGTACAGATACGCAGTATTTT. As protein: CASGLGLAGTDTQYF.

The chain employs TRBV7-9 and TRBJ1-4; 7 bases match TRBD1. The J segment lost 5 bases and the V segment lost 5 bases, leaving 2 bases of the junction unmatched. This CDR3 has 13 residues. CDR1 is SEHNR, CDR2 FQNEAQ, per germline (reference sequence). The CDR3 DNA reads TGTGCCAGCAGCCGGGGACAGAATGAAAAACTGTTTTTT. It translates to CASSRGQNEKLFF.

The V and J genes are TRBV5-4 and TRBJ2-5; D may be TRBD1 (6 bases). Trimming pared 2 bases from V and 0 bases from J, leaving 8 bases between. The CDR3 covers 14 residues. The germline V gene encodes CDR1 SGHNT and CDR2 YYREEE (reference sequence). The CDR3 DNA follows: TGTGCCAGCAGCTTCCGGGACAACCAAGAGACCCAGTACTTC. Protein: CASSFRDNQETQYF.

The chain employs TRBV5-1 and TRBJ2-7; 8 bases are shared with TRBD2. The germline CDR1 and CDR2 sequences are SGHRS and YFSETQ. There are 17 residues in the CDR3. V gave up 2 bases and J gave up 0 bases; unmatched junction bases: 10. DNA of the CDR3: TGCGCCAGCAGCTTAGGGCTAGCGGGTAAACACTCCTACGAGCAGTACTTC. Its translation is CASSLGLAGKHSYEQYF.

The J gene is TRBJ1-5, the V gene TRBV7-3, with 7 positions matching TRBD1. Germline trimming cut 2 bases from V and 3 bases from J; bases unmatched to any gene: 13. The CDR3 loop spans 18 amino acids. Germline V gene data show CDR1 as SGHTA and CDR2 as FQGTGA. The CDR3: CASSLPPGGYGSNQPQHF. The CDR3 region has the DNA TGTGCCAGCAGCTTACCGCCAGGGGGTTACGGCTCCAATCAGCCCCAGCATTTT.

The chain links TRBV5-6 to TRBJ2-1, with 8 bases that match TRBD2. Looked up from germline, CDR1 is SGHDT and CDR2 is YYEEEE. CDR3 length equals 16 residues. V shed 0 bases and J 3 bases; nucleotides not matched to a gene: 5. CDR3: CASSLAAGGFYNEQFF. In DNA, the CDR3 is TGTGCCAGCAGCTTGGCCGCGGGGGGTTTCTACAATGAGCAGTTCTTC.

This clone came up once. The chain uses TRBV6-1 and TRBJ1-4, with a weak D call TRBD1 (5 bases). The CDR3 runs to 12 residues. Germline V CDR1 and CDR2: MNHNS, SASEGT. Trimming pared 5 bases from V and 8 bases from J, leaving 9 bases between. The CDR3 spells CASSPRGEKLFF. The CDR3 DNA is TGTGCCAGCAGTCCTCGGGGGGAAAAACTGTTTTTT.

The J gene is TRBJ2-3, the V gene TRBV9; D not resolved. The CDR3 sequence is 14 residues long. Germline V CDR1 and CDR2: SGDLS, YYNGEE. Trimming removed 0 bases from V and 0 bases from J, with 5 bases in between. Here the CDR3 DNA reads TGTGCCAGCAGCGTAGCCCCTAGCACAGATACGCAGTATTTT. This codes for CASSVAPSTDTQYF.

This chain uses TRBV28 with TRBJ1-1; no clear D gene. Germline V gene data show CDR1 as MDHEN and CDR2 as SYDVKM. This CDR3 has 12 amino acids. V shed 5 bases and J shed 8 bases, with 12 bases lying between them. CDR3 region: CASSNKVREAFF. CDR3 DNA sequence: TGTGCCAGCAGTAATAAGGTGAGAGAAGCTTTCTTT.

The chain joins TRBV6-5 to TRBJ1-1; no definite D call. The CDR3 runs 11 residues. The germline gives CDR1 MNHEY, CDR2 SVGAGI. The V end was cut by 6 bases, the J end by 6 bases, with 8 bases between. The CDR3 bases are TGTGCCAGCAGCCACGGTCCTGAAGCTTTCTTT. Translated: CASSHGPEAFF.

The V call is TRBV7-9, the J call TRBJ2-7; 10 bases map to TRBD2. CDR3 length equals 16 residues. Unmatched junction bases numbered 14, after V lost 5 bases and J lost 7 bases. The V gene's germline CDR1 is SEHNR and CDR2 FQNEAQ (reference sequence). This CDR3 reads CASSPGGSSGGEEQYF. The CDR3 nucleotides are TGTGCCAGCAGCCCTGGGGGTTCCAGCGGGGGGGAAGAGCAGTACTTC.

The chain recombines TRBV6-5 with TRBJ1-3; D gene ambiguous. Germline V gene lookup returns CDR1 MNHEY and CDR2 SVGAGI. This CDR3 contains 14 residues. V lost 6 bases and J lost 0, with 9 bases in between. CDR3 sequence (DNA): TGTGCCAGCAGCCGAACTGACTCTGGAAACACCATATATTTT. Translation gives CASSRTDSGNTIYF.

A note on this clone: Other nucleotide sequences in the sample specify the same CDR3. The chain is built from TRBV7-9 and TRBJ2-7, with D hard to call. V was pared by 5 bases and J by 1 base, with 12 bases between. Germline values: CDR1 SEHNR, CDR2 FQNEAQ (reference sequence). The CDR3 runs 14 residues. The CDR3 coding sequence is TGTGCCAGCAGCCCCCCCTCTGGTTCCTACGAGCAGTACTTC. Its translation is CASSPPSGSYEQYF.

The J gene is TRBJ1-2, the V gene TRBV6-1; D is possibly TRBD1 (5 bases). Germline values: CDR1 MNHNS, CDR2 SASEGT. V lost 5 bases and J lost 8, with 21 bases in between. CDR3 size: 15 residues. CDR3 nucleotide sequence: TGTGCCAGCAGTTTGACCGGGACGGCCATGGGAGGCTACACCTTC. It specifies CASSLTGTAMGGYTF.